This T cell receptor beta chain was recorded in a study of PD-1 blockade in classical Hodgkin lymphoma. Study-wide points: Anyone who began nivolumab under 1 year after ASCT was excluded.

Produced via immunoSEQ multiplex PCR; TCRdb's table is partial and in-frame only. Among about 21,000 clones listed, around 84% were seen once. The sample's time point: cycle 4 day 1 (C4D1), after five to seven weeks of nivolumab. In every patient, relapse followed autologous stem cell transplantation, while exposure to brentuximab vedotin differed. The CDR3 has 14 residues. V shed 7 bases and J shed 8 bases, with 18 bases lying between them. Germline values: CDR1 SGHRS, CDR2 YFSETQ. In the case of this clone: The antigen is not known.

This TCR was sampled from a human donor with classical Hodgkin lymphoma. The chain joins TRBV5-1 to TRBJ1-4; D perhaps matches TRBD1 (5 bases). The input for sequencing was peripheral blood mononuclear cells (PBMCs), taken before the fourth cycle of nivolumab. This CDR3 reads CASGEGPLGEKLFF. The CDR3 bases are TGCGCCAGCGGCGAGGGACCCTTAGGCGAAAAACTGTTTTTT.